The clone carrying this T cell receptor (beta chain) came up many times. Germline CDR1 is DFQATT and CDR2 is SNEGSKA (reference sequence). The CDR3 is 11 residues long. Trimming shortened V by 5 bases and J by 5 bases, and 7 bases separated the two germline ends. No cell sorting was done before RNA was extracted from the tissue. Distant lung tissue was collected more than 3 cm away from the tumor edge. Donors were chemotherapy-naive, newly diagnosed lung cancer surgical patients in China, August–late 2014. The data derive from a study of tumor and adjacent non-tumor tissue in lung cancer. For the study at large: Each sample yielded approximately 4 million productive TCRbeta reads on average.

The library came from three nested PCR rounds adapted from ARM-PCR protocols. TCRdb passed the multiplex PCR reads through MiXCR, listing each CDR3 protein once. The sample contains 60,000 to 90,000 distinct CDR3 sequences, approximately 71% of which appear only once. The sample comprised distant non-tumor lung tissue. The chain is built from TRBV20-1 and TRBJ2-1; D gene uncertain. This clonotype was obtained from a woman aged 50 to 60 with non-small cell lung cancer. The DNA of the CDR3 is TGCAGTGCTTACCGGAACAATGAGCAGTTCTTC. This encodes CSAYRNNEQFF.